The clone carrying this T cell receptor (beta chain) came up a few times. Its antigen remains unknown. This may arise from a read error, as a much more abundant clone is one base away. Axillary draining lymph nodes of breast cancer patients supplied the node samples. The data originate from a study of breast tumors, draining lymph nodes, adjacent tissues. Overall study results and limits: Most tumor T cells seemingly derive from lymph node, then expand in tumor. Tumor T cell lymph node origin was a supported hypothesis, not proven.

CDR3 length: 13 amino acids. V was pared by 9 bases and J by 5 bases, with 13 bases between. Germline loops: CDR1 MRHNA, CDR2 SNTAGT. TCRdb itself ran the multiplex PCR reads through MiXCR, one entry per CDR3 protein. The sample has about 230,000 distinct CDR3 sequences, 32% seen once. The sample taken for sequencing was axillary lymph node tissue. This TCR was recovered from a female donor with breast cancer. Some clones in this sample may be carry-over from other donors' samples. The chain has TRBV6-4 and TRBJ2-2; tentatively, D is TRBD1 (7 bases). The CDR3 loop is CASRPGGTGELFF. The CDR3 DNA is TGTGCCAGTCGGCCAGGGGGGACCGGGGAGCTGTTTTTT.